The rows below give T cell receptor beta chains drawn from one sample of a study of T-cell reconstitution after alpha-beta-depleted transplantation in children. TCRdb redid the calling of the PCR reads with MiXCR, one entry per CDR3 protein. This sample has about 160,000 distinct CDR3 sequences, with 11% found just once. The specimen comprised PBMCs, sampled before TCRalphabeta/CD19-depleted stem cell transplant. These TCRs come from a boy aged 2 to 10 with acute myeloid leukemia, due to receive a stem cell transplant. Both conserved end residues are part of each CDR3. D genes are given only for firm matches. Clone size is given for some rows only: seen once, a few or many times, or a class if the clone is expanded.

d_gene,abundance,j_gene,v_gene,CDR3aa,CDR3nt
NA,many,TRBJ1-1,TRBV5-1,CASSNRERNTEAFF,TGCGCCAGCAGCAATAGGGAAAGGAACACTGAAGCTTTCTTT
NA,many,TRBJ1-1,TRBV4-1,CASSQDPRQIRAFF,TGCGCCAGCAGCCAAGATCCTAGACAAATTCGAGCTTTCTTT
NA,many,TRBJ2-6,TRBV27,CASSSLSPETGANVLTF,TGTGCCAGCAGTTCGTTGTCCCCGGAGACCGGGGCCAACGTCCTGACTTTC
NA,many,TRBJ2-1,TRBV6-2/TRBV6-3,CASSPRAGQTTSNEQFF,TGTGCCAGCAGCCCTAGAGCGGGTCAAACTACAAGCAATGAGCAGTTCTTC
NA,many,TRBJ2-3,TRBV6-2/TRBV6-3,CASTPSGTDTQYF,TGTGCCAGCACCCCTAGTGGCACAGATACGCAGTATTTT
NA,many,TRBJ1-2,TRBV29-1,CSGTAGDIYGYTF,TGCAGCGGCACTGCCGGGGACATTTATGGCTACACCTTC
NA,many,TRBJ1-2,TRBV5-1,CASSLRGEENGYTF,TGCGCCAGCAGCTTGCGGGGGGAAGAGAATGGCTACACCTTC
NA,many,TRBJ2-2,TRBV11-2,CASSLPSGQTGELFF,TGTGCCAGCAGCTTACCATCGGGACAAACCGGGGAGCTGTTTTTT
TRBD2,many,TRBJ2-3,TRBV5-1,CASSLMTSGLTDTQYF,TGCGCCAGCAGCTTGATGACTAGCGGGCTCACAGATACGCAGTATTTT
NA,many,TRBJ2-2,TRBV12-3/TRBV12-4,CASFLSMTGELFF,TGTGCCAGCTTCCTATCGATGACCGGGGAGCTGTTTTTT
NA,many,TRBJ1-2,TRBV11-1,CASSHTRGDYGYTF,TGTGCCAGCAGCCACACTCGAGGGGACTATGGCTACACCTTC
NA,many,TRBJ2-1,TRBV6-5,CASSSSRVTYNEQFF,TGTGCCAGCAGTTCTTCACGGGTTACCTACAATGAGCAGTTCTTC
NA,many,TRBJ2-1,TRBV5-5,CASTLGRTLGDEQFF,TGTGCCAGCACCCTGGGTAGGACCCTTGGGGATGAGCAGTTCTTC
NA,many,TRBJ1-5,TRBV20-1,CSVNRASPLDQPQHF,TGCAGTGTAAACAGGGCCTCCCCACTGGATCAGCCCCAGCATTTT
TRBD1,NA,TRBJ1-1,TRBV5-1,CASIPGQGALFTEAFF,TGCGCCAGCATCCCGGGACAGGGGGCTTTATTTACTGAAGCTTTCTTT
NA,many,TRBJ2-3,TRBV6-1,CASSLQRGTDTQYF,TGTGCCAGCAGTCTCCAGCGGGGCACAGATACGCAGTATTTT
TRBD1,many,TRBJ1-1,TRBV29-1,CSVSRQGNTEAFF,TGCAGCGTTAGCCGACAGGGTAATACTGAAGCTTTCTTT
TRBD1,many,TRBJ2-4,TRBV5-1,CASSRRDRGQITKNIQYF,TGCGCCAGCAGCCGAAGGGATAGGGGACAGATAACCAAAAACATTCAGTACTTC
NA,many,TRBJ2-1,TRBV3-1,CASSQFPEGKYNEQFF,TGTGCCAGCAGCCAATTTCCGGAGGGCAAGTACAATGAGCAGTTCTTC
TRBD2,NA,TRBJ2-3,TRBV12-3/TRBV12-4,CTCGGLAGGGLADTQYF,TGTACCTGCGGCGGGCTAGCGGGAGGTGGTCTTGCAGATACGCAGTATTTT
TRBD2,many,TRBJ2-1,TRBV28,CASNSGGPNNEQFF,TGTGCCAGCAACTCGGGAGGGCCAAACAATGAGCAGTTCTTC
NA,many,TRBJ2-3,TRBV11-2,CASSLSRALSTDTQYF,TGTGCCAGCAGCCTCAGCCGGGCTTTAAGCACAGATACGCAGTATTTT
NA,many,TRBJ1-2,TRBV28,CASSQRDTSTYGYTF,TGTGCCAGCAGCCAGAGAGACACGTCCACCTATGGCTACACCTTC
TRBD1,NA,TRBJ1-5,TRBV27,CASSSPGTGTNQPQHF,TGTGCCAGCAGTTCCCCCGGGACAGGGACGAATCAGCCCCAGCATTTT
TRBD2,few,TRBJ2-1,TRBV6-2/TRBV6-3,CASRWRGDSYNEQFF,TGTGCCAGCCGATGGCGGGGGGACTCCTACAATGAGCAGTTCTTC
NA,many,TRBJ2-3,TRBV5-6,CASSLGPTDTQYF,TGTGCCAGCAGCCTTGGGCCCACAGATACGCAGTATTTT
TRBD2,few,TRBJ2-3,TRBV20-1,CSSSTSGPTDTQYF,TGCAGTTCGTCGACTAGCGGGCCCACAGATACGCAGTATTTT
NA,many,TRBJ2-1,TRBV2,CASSPPDFF,TGTGCCAGCAGTCCCCCCGACTTCTTC
NA,many,TRBJ2-7,TRBV3-1,CASSQVPGLYEQYF,TGTGCCAGCAGCCAAGTCCCTGGTCTCTACGAGCAGTACTTC
TRBD2,few,TRBJ2-3,TRBV11-2,CASSTRSLAGSTDTQYF,TGTGCCAGCAGCACGAGATCCCTAGCGGGAAGTACAGATACGCAGTATTTT
NA,NA,TRBJ2-1,TRBV12-3/TRBV12-4,CASSLPTNHGQFF,TGTGCCAGCAGTTTGCCGACAAACCATGGGCAGTTCTTC
TRBD2,many,TRBJ2-5,TRBV5-4,CASSLEAGEETQYF,TGTGCCAGCAGCTTGGAAGCGGGAGAAGAGACCCAGTACTTC
TRBD2,many,TRBJ2-3,TRBV11-2,CASSRGLGSSTDTQYF,TGTGCCAGCAGCCGGGGACTAGGTAGTAGCACAGATACGCAGTATTTT
NA,many,TRBJ1-2,TRBV6-1,CASTAGFYGYTF,TGTGCCAGCACCGCGGGCTTCTATGGCTACACCTTC
TRBD2,many,TRBJ2-1,TRBV5-1,CASSPPRASGSHEQFF,TGCGCCAGCAGCCCGCCTCGGGCTAGCGGGAGTCATGAGCAGTTCTTC
NA,many,TRBJ2-1,TRBV12-3/TRBV12-4,CASTLFEADNEQFF,TGTGCCAGCACTCTATTCGAGGCCGACAATGAGCAGTTCTTC
TRBD2,NA,TRBJ2-5,TRBV5-6,CASSLERIGGASETQYF,TGTGCCAGCAGCTTGGAGCGAATCGGGGGGGCCTCAGAGACCCAGTACTTC
NA,many,TRBJ2-5,TRBV14,CASSQTPPQETQYF,TGTGCCAGCAGCCAAACCCCCCCCCAAGAGACCCAGTACTTC
TRBD1,many,TRBJ2-7,TRBV20-1,CSARGDSSSYEQYF,TGCAGTGCTAGGGGGGACAGCAGCTCCTACGAGCAGTACTTC
NA,many,TRBJ1-6,TRBV20-1,CSAREGGGGPDSPLHF,TGCAGTGCTAGAGAGGGGGGAGGCGGACCCGACTCACCCCTCCACTTT
TRBD1,many,TRBJ2-1,TRBV5-1,CASSPGTGGRNEQFF,TGCGCCAGCAGCCCGGGGACAGGGGGACGGAATGAGCAGTTCTTC
TRBD2,many,TRBJ2-1,TRBV11-2,CASSRLGLAGDEQFF,TGTGCCAGCAGCCGGCTGGGGCTAGCGGGAGATGAGCAGTTCTTC
TRBD2,many,TRBJ2-3,TRBV28,CASITSGTDTQYF,TGTGCCAGCATTACTAGCGGCACAGATACGCAGTATTTT
TRBD2,few,TRBJ2-1,TRBV10-3,CAITKGLAGVTSYNEQFF,TGTGCCATCACCAAGGGACTAGCGGGGGTTACTTCCTACAATGAGCAGTTCTTC
TRBD2,many,TRBJ2-2,TRBV11-2,CASGQTAGTSGVNTGELFF,TGTGCCAGCGGCCAGACCGCAGGGACTAGCGGGGTGAACACCGGGGAGCTGTTTTTT
NA,many,TRBJ1-4,TRBV5-6,CASSLTLSNEKLFF,TGTGCCAGCAGCTTGACACTCAGCAATGAAAAACTGTTTTTT
NA,many,TRBJ1-5,TRBV27,CASSPVTRGNQPQHF,TGTGCCAGCAGTCCCGTGACCCGAGGGAATCAGCCCCAGCATTTT
NA,many,TRBJ1-2,TRBV20-1,CSAREIGYYGYTF,TGCAGTGCTAGAGAGATAGGATACTATGGCTACACCTTC
TRBD2,many,TRBJ2-7,TRBV5-1,CASSPQTSGSLREQYF,TGCGCCAGCAGCCCTCAGACTAGCGGGAGTCTTCGGGAGCAGTACTTC
NA,many,TRBJ2-5,TRBV28,CASREALDLETQYF,TGTGCCAGCAGAGAAGCCCTAGATCTGGAGACCCAGTACTTC
NA,NA,TRBJ2-5,TRBV25-1,CAIGPGLMTNQETQYF,TGTGCCATCGGCCCCGGACTGATGACCAACCAAGAGACCCAGTACTTC